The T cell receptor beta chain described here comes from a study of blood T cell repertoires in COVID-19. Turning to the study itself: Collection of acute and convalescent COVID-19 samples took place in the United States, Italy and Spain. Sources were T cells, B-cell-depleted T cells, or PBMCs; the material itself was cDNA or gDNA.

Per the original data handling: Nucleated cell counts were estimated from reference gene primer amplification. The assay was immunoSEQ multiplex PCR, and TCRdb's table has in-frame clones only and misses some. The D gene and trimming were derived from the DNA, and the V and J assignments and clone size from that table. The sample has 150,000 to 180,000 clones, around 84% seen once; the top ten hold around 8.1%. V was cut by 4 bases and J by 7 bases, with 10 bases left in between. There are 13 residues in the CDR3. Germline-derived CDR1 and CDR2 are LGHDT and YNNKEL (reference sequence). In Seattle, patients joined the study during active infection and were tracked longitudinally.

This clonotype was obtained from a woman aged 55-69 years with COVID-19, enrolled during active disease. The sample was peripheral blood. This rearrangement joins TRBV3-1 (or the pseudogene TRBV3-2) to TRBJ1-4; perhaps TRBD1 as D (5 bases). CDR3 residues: CASSPLGVEKLFF. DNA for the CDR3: TGTGCCAGCAGCCCCCTAGGGGTTGAAAAACTGTTTTTT.